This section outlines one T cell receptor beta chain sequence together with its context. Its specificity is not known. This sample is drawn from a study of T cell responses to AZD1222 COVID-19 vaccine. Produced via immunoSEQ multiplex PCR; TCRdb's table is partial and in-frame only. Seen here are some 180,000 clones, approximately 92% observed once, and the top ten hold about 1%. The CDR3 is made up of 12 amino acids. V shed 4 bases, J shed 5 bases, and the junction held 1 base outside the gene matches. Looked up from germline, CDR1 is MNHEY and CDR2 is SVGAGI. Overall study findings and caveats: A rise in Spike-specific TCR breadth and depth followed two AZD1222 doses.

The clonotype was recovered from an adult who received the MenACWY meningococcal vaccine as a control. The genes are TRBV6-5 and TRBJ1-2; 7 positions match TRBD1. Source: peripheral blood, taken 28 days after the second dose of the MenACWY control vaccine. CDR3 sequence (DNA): TGTGCCAGCAGTTCAGGGGGGTATGGCTACACCTTC. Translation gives CASSSGGYGYTF.